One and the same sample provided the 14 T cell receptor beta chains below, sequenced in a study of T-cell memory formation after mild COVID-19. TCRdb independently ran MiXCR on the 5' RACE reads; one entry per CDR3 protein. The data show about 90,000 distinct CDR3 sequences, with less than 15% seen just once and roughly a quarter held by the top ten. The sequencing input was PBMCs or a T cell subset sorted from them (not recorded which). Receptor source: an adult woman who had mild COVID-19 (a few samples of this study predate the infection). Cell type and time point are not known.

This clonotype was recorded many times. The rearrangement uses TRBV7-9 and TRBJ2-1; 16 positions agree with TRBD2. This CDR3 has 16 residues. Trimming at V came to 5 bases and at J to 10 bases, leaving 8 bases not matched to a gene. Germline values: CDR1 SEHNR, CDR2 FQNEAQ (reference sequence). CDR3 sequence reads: CASSPGTSGRAQEQFF. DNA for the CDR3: TGTGCCAGCAGCCCCGGGACTAGCGGGAGGGCCCAAGAGCAGTTCTTC.

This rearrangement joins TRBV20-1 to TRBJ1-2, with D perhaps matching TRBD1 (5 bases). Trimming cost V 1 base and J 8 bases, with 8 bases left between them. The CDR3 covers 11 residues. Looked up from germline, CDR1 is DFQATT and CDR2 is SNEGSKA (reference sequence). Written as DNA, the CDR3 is TGCAGTGCTAGAGTGTGGGACGGCTACACCTTC. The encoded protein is CSARVWDGYTF.

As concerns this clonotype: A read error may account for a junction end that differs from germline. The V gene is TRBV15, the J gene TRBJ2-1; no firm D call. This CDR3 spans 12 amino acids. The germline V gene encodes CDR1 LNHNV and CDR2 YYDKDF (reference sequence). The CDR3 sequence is CATSGESNEQFF. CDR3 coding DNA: TGTGCCACCAGCGGAGAATCTAATGAGCAGTTCTTC.

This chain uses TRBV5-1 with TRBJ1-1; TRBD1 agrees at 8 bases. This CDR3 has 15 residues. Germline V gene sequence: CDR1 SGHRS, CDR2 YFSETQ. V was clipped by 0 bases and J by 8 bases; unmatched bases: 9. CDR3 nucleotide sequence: TGCGCCAGCAGCTTGGGGGCAGGGGGCGCCCCGGAAGCTTTCTTT. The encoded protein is CASSLGAGGAPEAFF.

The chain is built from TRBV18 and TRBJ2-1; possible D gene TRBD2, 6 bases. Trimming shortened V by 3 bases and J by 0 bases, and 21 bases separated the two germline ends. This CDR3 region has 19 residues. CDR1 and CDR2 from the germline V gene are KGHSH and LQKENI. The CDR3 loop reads CASSPTPGVLAASYNEQFF. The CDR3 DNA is TGTGCCAGCTCACCCACACCGGGTGTGTTAGCGGCCTCCTACAATGAGCAGTTCTTC.

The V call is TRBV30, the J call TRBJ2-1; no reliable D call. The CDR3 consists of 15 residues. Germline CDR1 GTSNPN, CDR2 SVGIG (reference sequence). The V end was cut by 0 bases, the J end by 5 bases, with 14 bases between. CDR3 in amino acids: CAWSVSVLLNNEQFF. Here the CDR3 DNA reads TGTGCCTGGAGTGTATCGGTACTTCTCAACAATGAGCAGTTCTTC. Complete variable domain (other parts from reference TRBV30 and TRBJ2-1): SQTIHQWPATLVQPVGSPLSLECTVEGTSNPNLYWYRQAAGRGLQLLFYSVGIGQISSEVPQNLSASRPQDRQFILSSKKLLLSDSGFYLCAWSVSVLLNNEQFFGPGTRLTVL.

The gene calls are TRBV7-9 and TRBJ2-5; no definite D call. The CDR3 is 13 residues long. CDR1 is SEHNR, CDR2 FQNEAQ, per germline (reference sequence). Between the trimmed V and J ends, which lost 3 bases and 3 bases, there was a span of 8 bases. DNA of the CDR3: TGTGCCAGCAGCTTCCCGGCCGAAGAGACCCAGTACTTC. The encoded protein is CASSFPAEETQYF.

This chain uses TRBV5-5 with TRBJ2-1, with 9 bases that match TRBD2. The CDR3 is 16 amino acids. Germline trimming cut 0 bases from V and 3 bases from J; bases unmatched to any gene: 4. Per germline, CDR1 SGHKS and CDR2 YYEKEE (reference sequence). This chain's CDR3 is CASSLGLAESYNEQFF. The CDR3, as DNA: TGTGCCAGCAGCTTGGGACTAGCGGAGAGCTACAATGAGCAGTTCTTC.

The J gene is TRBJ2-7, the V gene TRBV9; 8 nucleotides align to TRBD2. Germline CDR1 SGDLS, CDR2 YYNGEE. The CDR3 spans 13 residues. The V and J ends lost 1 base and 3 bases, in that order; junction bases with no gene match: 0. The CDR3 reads CASSVSGSYEQYF. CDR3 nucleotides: TGTGCCAGCAGCGTAAGCGGGAGCTACGAGCAGTACTTC.

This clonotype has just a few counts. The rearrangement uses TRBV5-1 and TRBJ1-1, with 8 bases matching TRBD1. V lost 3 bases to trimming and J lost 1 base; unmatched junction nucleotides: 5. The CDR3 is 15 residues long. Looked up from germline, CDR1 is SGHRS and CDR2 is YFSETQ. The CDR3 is CASSSGQGANTEAFF. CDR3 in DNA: TGCGCCAGCAGCTCTGGACAGGGTGCGAACACTGAAGCTTTCTTT.

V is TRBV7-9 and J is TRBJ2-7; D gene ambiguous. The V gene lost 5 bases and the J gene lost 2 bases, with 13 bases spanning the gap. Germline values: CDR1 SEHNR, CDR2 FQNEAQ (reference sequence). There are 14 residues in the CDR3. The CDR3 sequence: CASSPKGVPYEQYF. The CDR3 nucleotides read TGTGCCAGCAGCCCAAAGGGCGTGCCCTACGAGCAGTACTTC.

CDR3 sequence (DNA): TGCGCCAGCAGCTTATGGGCCACAGCGGGAGATTCCCCCGGGGCCAATGAGCAGTTCTTC. It yields the protein CASSLWATAGDSPGANEQFF. The chain employs TRBV5-1 and TRBJ2-1; TRBD2 matches at 8 bases. The V segment lost 2 bases and the J segment 6 bases; nucleotides outside the gene matches: 22. This CDR3 has 20 residues. CDR1 and CDR2 (germline): SGHRS, YFSETQ.

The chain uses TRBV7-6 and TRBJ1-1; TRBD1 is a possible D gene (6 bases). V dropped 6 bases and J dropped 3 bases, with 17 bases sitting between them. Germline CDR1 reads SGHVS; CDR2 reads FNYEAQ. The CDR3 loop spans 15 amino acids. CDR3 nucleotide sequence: TGTGCCAGCAGTTCCCTTGGGGGGCCCGACACTGAAGCTTTCTTT. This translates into CASSSLGGPDTEAFF. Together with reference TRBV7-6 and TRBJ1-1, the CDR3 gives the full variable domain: GAGVSQSPRYKVTKRGQDVALRCDPISGHVSLYWYRQALGQGPEFLTYFNYEAQQDKSGLPNDRFSAERPEGSISTLTIQRTEQRDSAMYRCASSSLGGPDTEAFFGQGTRLTVV.

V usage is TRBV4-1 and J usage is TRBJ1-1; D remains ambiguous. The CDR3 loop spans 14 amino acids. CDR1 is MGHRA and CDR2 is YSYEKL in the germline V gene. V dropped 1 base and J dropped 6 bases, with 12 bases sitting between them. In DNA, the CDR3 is TGCGCCAGCAGCCAAGTCCCGGAGCTTCCTGAAGCTTTCTTT. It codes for CASSQVPELPEAFF.